The rows below give T cell receptor beta chains drawn from one sample of a study of cytomegalovirus exposure and HLA in healthy donors. Assay used: immunoSEQ multiplex PCR; TCRdb lists only in-frame clones, some missing. The sample lists about 160,000 clones; around 92% were seen once. The sample consisted of PBMCs. The receptors derive from a man aged 18 to 29 in good health and CMV-seropositive. Both conserved end residues are part of each CDR3. The order of the fields is D gene, J gene, clone size, V gene, CDR3 DNA, CDR3 protein. The D gene is left open where the match is weak. Some rows have no size entry. The others give once, few or many, or a class for an expanded clone.

d_call: TRBD2; j_call: TRBJ2-2; clone_size: NA; v_call: TRBV2; cdr3_nt: TGTGCCAGTAAGCGGGAGTCCGGCACCGGGGAGCTGTTTTTT; cdr3_aa: CASKRESGTGELFF
d_call: NA; j_call: TRBJ1-4; clone_size: NA; v_call: TRBV6-5; cdr3_nt: TGTGCCAGCAGCTCCCCGGGTGAAAAACTGTTTTTT; cdr3_aa: CASSSPGEKLFF
d_call: TRBD1; j_call: TRBJ1-5; clone_size: NA; v_call: TRBV6-6; cdr3_nt: TGTGCCAGCAGGATAGAGGGACAGGGGTATCAGCCCCAGCATTTT; cdr3_aa: CASRIEGQGYQPQHF
d_call: TRBD2; j_call: TRBJ2-7; clone_size: once; v_call: TRBV2; cdr3_nt: TGTGCCAGCAGTGAAGGACTAGCGGGAGGAGGATACGAGCAGTACTTC; cdr3_aa: CASSEGLAGGGYEQYF
d_call: TRBD1; j_call: TRBJ1-1; clone_size: NA; v_call: TRBV30; cdr3_nt: TGTGCCTGGATGCGGACAGGGGTGGATGACACTGAAGCTTTCTTT; cdr3_aa: CAWMRTGVDDTEAFF
d_call: TRBD1; j_call: TRBJ2-1; clone_size: NA; v_call: TRBV11-3; cdr3_nt: TGTGCCAGCAGCCTCCCGACAGGGGGTGAAGTCAATGAGCAGTTCTTC; cdr3_aa: CASSLPTGGEVNEQFF
d_call: NA; j_call: TRBJ1-3; clone_size: NA; v_call: TRBV7-9; cdr3_nt: TGTGCCAGCAGCCCAGTGGCTGGGGGCTCTCCCTCTGGAAACACCATATATTTT; cdr3_aa: CASSPVAGGSPSGNTIYF
d_call: TRBD1; j_call: TRBJ2-7; clone_size: NA; v_call: TRBV7-9; cdr3_nt: TGTGCCAGCATCGGGACAGGGCTGGGTTACGAGCAGTACTTC; cdr3_aa: CASIGTGLGYEQYF
d_call: NA; j_call: TRBJ2-5; clone_size: NA; v_call: TRBV6-6; cdr3_nt: TGTGCCAGCAGTTACAGCGCACTACAAGAGACCCAGTACTTC; cdr3_aa: CASSYSALQETQYF
d_call: TRBD2; j_call: TRBJ2-5; clone_size: NA; v_call: TRBV6-1; cdr3_nt: TGTGCCAGCAGTGGCCTAGCGGGCCCCCAAGAGACCCAGTACTTC; cdr3_aa: CASSGLAGPQETQYF
d_call: TRBD2; j_call: TRBJ2-7; clone_size: once; v_call: TRBV9; cdr3_nt: TGTGCCAGCAGCCTAGAGGCGGGAGGCCCATCCGAGCAGTACTTC; cdr3_aa: CASSLEAGGPSEQYF
d_call: TRBD2; j_call: TRBJ2-7; clone_size: NA; v_call: TRBV4-1; cdr3_nt: TGCGCCAGCAGCCCCGAACCGGGACTAGCGGGAGGGCCTCAGAACGAGCAGTACTTC; cdr3_aa: CASSPEPGLAGGPQNEQYF
d_call: TRBD2; j_call: TRBJ2-1; clone_size: NA; v_call: TRBV27; cdr3_nt: TGTGCCAGCAGCACACCAGCGGGAGGGTGGTACAATGAGCAGTTCTTC; cdr3_aa: CASSTPAGGWYNEQFF
d_call: NA; j_call: TRBJ1-2; clone_size: NA; v_call: TRBV4-1; cdr3_nt: TGCGCCAGCAGCTCCCCGGGGAAGCGACGCGAAGCTAACTATGGCTACACCTTC; cdr3_aa: CASSSPGKRREANYGYTF
d_call: TRBD2; j_call: TRBJ2-1; clone_size: few; v_call: TRBV4-2; cdr3_nt: TGTGCCAGCAGCTTATATAGCGGGAGGGAAAATGAGCAGTTCTTC; cdr3_aa: CASSLYSGRENEQFF
d_call: TRBD2; j_call: TRBJ2-7; clone_size: NA; v_call: TRBV27; cdr3_nt: TGTGCCAGCAGTTTCACTAGCGGGAGCGGGCAGTACTTC; cdr3_aa: CASSFTSGSGQYF
d_call: TRBD2; j_call: TRBJ2-1; clone_size: NA; v_call: TRBV5-1; cdr3_nt: TGCGCCAGCAGCTGGTTGGCTAGCGGCTCCTACAATGAGCAGTTCTTC; cdr3_aa: CASSWLASGSYNEQFF
d_call: TRBD1; j_call: TRBJ2-3; clone_size: NA; v_call: TRBV4-1; cdr3_nt: TGCGCCAGCAGCCGCGGACAGGATTCAGATACGCAGTATTTT; cdr3_aa: CASSRGQDSDTQYF
d_call: TRBD1; j_call: TRBJ2-6; clone_size: NA; v_call: TRBV5-1; cdr3_nt: TGCGCCAGCAGCCCGAGGACAGGGGACCTCTCCGGGGCCAACGTCCTGACTTTC; cdr3_aa: CASSPRTGDLSGANVLTF
d_call: TRBD1; j_call: TRBJ1-2; clone_size: NA; v_call: TRBV27; cdr3_nt: TGTGCCAGCAGTTTATTTCCGATAGGGGGCCATTATATCTATGGCTACACCTTC; cdr3_aa: CASSLFPIGGHYIYGYTF
d_call: NA; j_call: TRBJ1-2; clone_size: NA; v_call: TRBV9; cdr3_nt: TGTGCCAGCAGCGTAGGGACAGTCACCTATGGCTACACCTTC; cdr3_aa: CASSVGTVTYGYTF
d_call: NA; j_call: TRBJ1-3; clone_size: NA; v_call: TRBV5-1; cdr3_nt: TGCGCCAGCAGCTTGTCGGCAGGTTCTGGAAACACCATATATTTT; cdr3_aa: CASSLSAGSGNTIYF
d_call: TRBD1; j_call: TRBJ2-4; clone_size: once; v_call: TRBV10-3; cdr3_nt: TGTGCCATCAGTGAGTCGGTACAGGGGAACATTCAGTACTTC; cdr3_aa: CAISESVQGNIQYF
d_call: TRBD2; j_call: TRBJ2-5; clone_size: NA; v_call: TRBV13; cdr3_nt: TGTGCCAGCAGCGCCCGACTAGCGGGAGGCGGGGAGACCCAGTACTTC; cdr3_aa: CASSARLAGGGETQYF